This entry describes one TCR beta chain. V was trimmed by 3 bases and J by 0 bases, leaving 9 bases between them. Germline values: CDR1 LNHDA, CDR2 SQIVND (reference sequence). The CDR3 runs to 16 residues. These data originate in a study of response to subunit inactivated influenza vaccine. TCRdb used MiXCR to reprocess the RT-PCR reads, holding one entry per CDR3 protein. The data show about 480,000 distinct CDR3 sequences, about 25% seen once. The sequence came from a man in his fifties or sixties who received an inactivated influenza vaccine. The chain carries TRBV19 and TRBJ2-6; D remains unclear. Sequenced here: CD4+ T cells sorted from PBMCs, sampled 5 to 6 days after vaccination. The CDR3 DNA is TGTGCCAGTAGTATTAATGCAGTCTCTGGGGCCAACGTCCTGACTTTC. Translation gives CASSINAVSGANVLTF.